What follows is one T cell receptor beta chain and its context. The data were taken from a study of blood T cells in healthy people across ages. For the second PCR, which ran for about 7 to 12 cycles, a sample-barcoded 5' primer and a J-beta primer mix were used. TCRdb ran MiXCR on the 5' RACE reads and lists one entry per CDR3 protein. The sample comprises some 1,500,000 distinct CDR3 sequences, roughly 43% of which are singletons, and about 4.1% rests with the top ten. The specimen sequenced was blood. The sequence was obtained from a woman aged 18-29 years in good health.

CDR3 residues: CASSLNQRATGDGYTF. In DNA, the CDR3 is TGTGCCAGCAGCTTAAATCAGAGAGCGACAGGGGATGGCTACACCTTC. This rearrangement joins TRBV7-9 to TRBJ1-2; TRBD1 aligns across 8 bases. V was clipped by 2 bases and J by 6 bases; unmatched bases: 11. CDR1 and CDR2 (germline): SEHNR, FQNEAQ (reference sequence). The CDR3 runs 16 residues. Full variable domain (remainder filled in from reference TRBV7-9 and TRBJ1-2): DTGVSQNPRHKITKRGQNVTFRCDPISEHNRLYWYRQTLGQGPEFLTYFQNEAQLEKSRLLSDRFSAERPKGSFSTLEIQRTEQGDSAMYLCASSLNQRATGDGYTFGSGTRLTVV.